The rows below give T cell receptor beta chains drawn from one sample of a study of T cells in Graves' hyperthyroidism and ophthalmopathy. TCRdb analysed the multiplex PCR reads with MiXCR anew, one entry per CDR3 protein. The sample has around 690,000 distinct CDR3 sequences, 17% seen once. Sequencing was performed on blood. The receptors were sampled from a middle-aged man with Graves' hyperthyroidism. Each CDR3 is given with its conserved first and last residue. A D gene is named only where the DNA matches it firmly. Clone sizes are given selectively: once, few, many, or a class where the clone is expanded.

few,TRBD1,TRBV7-6,TRBJ2-1,CASSRGTGATNEQFF,TGTGCCAGCAGCCGGGGGACAGGGGCAACGAATGAGCAGTTCTTC
.,TRBD1,TRBV30,TRBJ1-5,CAWETGTGNQPQHF,TGTGCCTGGGAGACAGGGACGGGCAATCAGCCCCAGCATTTT
few,.,TRBV19,TRBJ2-2,CASTPWGVSTGELFF,TGTGCCAGTACCCCATGGGGGGTGAGCACCGGGGAGCTGTTTTTT
many,.,TRBV29-1,TRBJ2-7,CSVPGWDGSAYEQYF,TGCAGCGTCCCAGGGTGGGACGGGTCCGCCTACGAGCAGTACTTC
many,.,TRBV27,TRBJ1-1,CASSLFAPGRGLNLDTEAFF,TGTGCCAGCAGTTTATTTGCCCCGGGGCGGGGGCTTAATTTGGACACTGAAGCTTTCTTT
.,.,TRBV7-8,TRBJ2-4,CASSLGDREVNIQYF,TGTGCCAGCAGCTTAGGAGACAGGGAGGTAAACATTCAGTACTTC
.,.,TRBV19,TRBJ2-1,CASSPSGESAYNEQFF,TGTGCCAGTAGTCCCTCGGGGGAGAGCGCCTACAATGAGCAGTTCTTC
many,.,TRBV30,TRBJ1-5,CAWARESEYQPQHF,TGTGCCTGGGCGCGGGAGTCAGAGTATCAGCCCCAGCATTTT
.,TRBD2,TRBV20-1,TRBJ2-3,CSASIIGLAGENTQYF,TGCAGTGCTAGTATAATAGGACTAGCGGGGGAAAATACGCAGTATTTT
few,TRBD2,TRBV27,TRBJ2-5,CASSLYSSGRSETQYF,TGTGCCAGCAGTTTATATTCTAGCGGGAGATCGGAGACCCAGTACTTC
.,TRBD1,TRBV7-2,TRBJ1-2,CASSLAQGVDGYTF,TGTGCCAGCAGCTTAGCGCAGGGGGTAGATGGCTACACCTTC
.,TRBD2,TRBV2,TRBJ2-3,CASSVGLAGETDTQYF,TGTGCCAGCAGCGTGGGACTAGCGGGAGAAACAGATACGCAGTATTTT
few,TRBD1,TRBV6-5,TRBJ2-7,CSSSPGTAYSYEQYF,TGTTCCAGCAGCCCTGGGACAGCGTACTCCTACGAGCAGTACTTC
many,.,TRBV5-1,TRBJ1-4,CASSHDNGFGEKLFF,TGCGCCAGCAGCCACGACAACGGGTTTGGGGAAAAACTGTTTTTT
few,.,TRBV27,TRBJ1-2,CASKGVGGLDYGYTF,TGTGCCAGCAAGGGGGTCGGGGGGCTAGACTATGGCTACACCTTC
once,.,TRBV10-3,TRBJ2-1,CAIKDQVSYNEQFF,TGTGCCATCAAAGACCAGGTCTCCTACAATGAGCAGTTCTTC
.,TRBD1,TRBV5-1,TRBJ2-1,CASTVIDRGYNEQFF,TGCGCCAGCACAGTAATAGACAGGGGATACAATGAGCAGTTCTTC
many,TRBD1,TRBV12-3/TRBV12-4,TRBJ2-7,CASTNSGQGYEQYF,TGTGCCAGCACCAATTCGGGACAGGGCTACGAGCAGTACTTC
many,TRBD1,TRBV7-9,TRBJ2-1,CASSPPGQGNEQFF,TGTGCCAGCAGCCCCCCGGGACAGGGTAATGAGCAGTTCTTC
many,TRBD2,TRBV3-1,TRBJ2-1,CASSQSGINYNEQFF,TGTGCCAGCAGTCAGAGCGGGATTAATTACAATGAGCAGTTCTTC
many,.,TRBV9,TRBJ1-6,CASSPSGALNSPLHF,TGTGCCAGCAGCCCCTCAGGGGCGTTGAATTCACCCCTCCACTTT
.,TRBD1,TRBV10-3,TRBJ2-7,CAIKFDRGLSYEQYF,TGTGCCATCAAATTCGACAGGGGGCTCTCCTACGAGCAGTACTTC
.,.,TRBV10-2,TRBJ1-3,CASYSVNSGNTIYF,TGCGCCAGCTACAGCGTGAACTCTGGAAACACCATATATTTT
many,.,TRBV10-3,TRBJ1-2,CAITDRDGYGYTF,TGTGCCATCACCGACCGGGACGGATATGGCTACACCTTC
few,.,TRBV18,TRBJ2-7,CASSPDTLYEQYF,TGTGCCAGCTCACCGGACACCCTCTACGAGCAGTACTTC
many,.,TRBV11-2,TRBJ2-5,CASSPYGIEETQYF,TGTGCCAGCAGCCCGTACGGGATTGAAGAGACCCAGTACTTC
.,TRBD2,TRBV6-1,TRBJ2-2,CASKRLAGTGELFF,TGTGCCAGCAAAAGACTAGCGGGAACCGGGGAGCTGTTTTTT
.,.,TRBV6-1,TRBJ1-4,CASSIRATVGEKLFF,TGTGCCAGCAGTATAAGGGCCACGGTGGGTGAAAAACTGTTTTTT
many,.,TRBV7-9,TRBJ2-5,CASSLVGTQETQYF,TGTGCCAGCAGCTTAGTAGGCACTCAAGAGACCCAGTACTTC
.,TRBD1,TRBV4-3,TRBJ2-4,CASSQVAGGYGIQYF,TGCGCCAGCAGCCAAGTGGCAGGGGGCTACGGCATTCAGTACTTC
many,.,TRBV27,TRBJ2-2,CASSLRQNTGELFF,TGTGCCAGCAGTTTAAGACAGAACACCGGGGAGCTGTTTTTT
few,TRBD2,TRBV2,TRBJ2-3,CASSAPTSGRRKTDTQYF,TGTGCCAGCAGTGCGCCGACTAGCGGGAGGAGGAAGACAGATACGCAGTATTTT
.,.,TRBV27,TRBJ2-6,CASSSGVNSGANVLTF,TGTGCCAGCAGTTCAGGGGTCAACTCTGGGGCCAACGTCCTGACTTTC
many,TRBD1,TRBV28,TRBJ1-2,CASSPGQGVYGYTF,TGTGCCAGCAGCCCGGGACAGGGGGTCTATGGCTACACCTTC
few,TRBD2,TRBV4-3,TRBJ2-1,CASSGTTISYEQFF,TGCGCCAGCAGCGGGACTACCATCTCCTATGAGCAGTTCTTC
many,TRBD2,TRBV12-3/TRBV12-4,TRBJ2-1,CASSTSGLAGYNEQFF,TGTGCCAGCAGTACCTCGGGACTAGCGGGTTACAATGAGCAGTTCTTC
many,.,TRBV6-1,TRBJ2-1,CASSILATYNEQFF,TGTGCCAGCAGCATTCTAGCTACCTACAATGAGCAGTTCTTC
.,TRBD1,TRBV3-1,TRBJ2-7,CASSTRQGLNEQYF,TGTGCCAGCAGCACCCGACAGGGATTGAACGAGCAGTACTTC
few,TRBD1,TRBV6-2/TRBV6-3,TRBJ2-2,CASSWTGRTGELFF,TGTGCCAGCAGTTGGACAGGGCGCACCGGGGAGCTGTTTTTT
many,.,TRBV7-2,TRBJ2-7,CASSPGGAGGLFHEQYF,TGTGCCAGCAGCCCCGGGGGCGCAGGCGGCCTTTTCCACGAGCAGTACTTC
.,.,TRBV5-1,TRBJ2-2,CASSLGLITEELFF,TGCGCCAGCAGCTTGGGACTTATCACCGAGGAGCTGTTTTTT
.,TRBD1,TRBV28,TRBJ2-7,CASSTPGQGRGEQYF,TGTGCCAGCAGTACGCCCGGACAGGGTAGAGGCGAGCAGTACTTC
few,TRBD1,TRBV13,TRBJ2-1,CASSLRDRGMDEQFF,TGTGCCAGCAGCCTCCGGGACAGGGGGATGGATGAGCAGTTCTTC
many,.,TRBV28,TRBJ2-3,CASSSMGSVSDTDTQYF,TGTGCCAGCAGTTCTATGGGTAGCGTTAGTGACACAGATACGCAGTATTTT
few,TRBD2,TRBV4-2,TRBJ2-3,CASSQDRGTSGRVTQYF,TGTGCCAGCAGCCAAGATCGGGGGACTAGCGGGAGAGTGACGCAGTATTTT
many,.,TRBV20-1,TRBJ2-7,CSARSLGTYEQYF,TGCAGTGCTAGAAGTCTGGGTACCTACGAGCAGTACTTC
many,.,TRBV28,TRBJ2-5,CASSWNQETQYF,TGTGCCAGCAGTTGGAACCAAGAGACCCAGTACTTC
.,.,TRBV9,TRBJ2-4,CASSVDGGTAKNIQYF,TGTGCCAGCAGCGTAGACGGCGGGACCGCCAAAAACATTCAGTACTTC
many,.,TRBV12-3/TRBV12-4,TRBJ2-5,CASSFGAGKETQYF,TGTGCCAGCAGTTTTGGTGCAGGGAAGGAGACCCAGTACTTC